This T cell receptor (beta chain) was profiled in a study of blood T cell repertoires in COVID-19. Study summary: Acute and convalescent COVID-19 samples came from the United States, Italy and Spain. PBMCs, B-cell-depleted T cells, or T cells were the source of the cDNA or gDNA that made up the material.

Original analysis: Reference gene primer amplification gave nucleated cell count estimates. The data were produced by immunoSEQ multiplex PCR, yet TCRdb's version contains in-frame clones alone and is incomplete. The DNA was the basis for D and trimming; V, J and clone size are from that table. The sample lists around 300,000 clones; nearly 90% were seen once. J lost 6 bases, V lost 1 base, and 9 bases had no gene match. This CDR3 comprises 15 residues. Germline V gene sequence: CDR1 GTSNPN, CDR2 SVGIG (reference sequence). Participants had their cohort set by participant-reported clinical history. The J gene is TRBJ2-1, the V gene TRBV30; 7 bases line up with TRBD2. The clonotype comes from a woman aged 18-35 years with acute COVID-19. The sample comprised PBMCs or T cells enriched from blood (not recorded which). CDR3 sequence reads: CAWSGLAGVANEQFF. As DNA, the CDR3 is TGTGCCTGGAGTGGGTTGGCGGGAGTAGCCAATGAGCAGTTCTTC.